This T cell receptor (beta chain) came from a study of beta chain features in type 1 diabetes (dated by TCRdb to between 2017 and 2018). About the full investigation: Patients and healthy donors did not differ in mean age, gender distribution, total cell number or subset yield. Across all samples, about 110 million sorted cells were examined, and cell number per subset correlated strongly with RNA yield. The study compared TCRB repertoires of sorted circulating CD4+ T cell subsets between recently diagnosed type 1 diabetes patients and matched healthy donors. Regulatory and stem cell-like memory subsets were obtained from only 8 patients and roughly eight healthy donors, while naive and central memory subsets were obtained from all 30 or so donors.

V was cut back by 1 base and J by 8 bases, leaving a gap of 5 bases between them. From cysteine to phenylalanine, the CDR3 is 12 amino acids long. Only the CDR3 part of the read is kept: 36 bases, read in frame from the first base. CDR1 and CDR2 are read off the germline V gene as LGHNA and YNFKEQ. The entire amount of isolated RNA was reverse transcribed using the High Capacity cDNA Reverse Transcription Kit, so the sequenced TCRB transcripts were expressed ones. Deep immunoSEQ sequencing was performed on naive, central memory and regulatory T cell samples, with an average of approximately 4 million total reads per sample. Sorted cells were lysed in RLT buffer, and RNA was extracted using DNase-treated RNeasy Micro or Mini kits according to cell number. To prevent cross-contamination, each cell subset was processed individually, whereas patient and healthy donor samples were processed jointly. The immunoSEQ multiplex PCR was used to amplify TCRB sequences from cDNA, generating 87-bp fragments that spanned the CDR3 region. Sequencing of the amplicons was performed on the Illumina HiSeq platform. On the study's bioinformatics: Synthetic template baselines were used to correct PCR bias computationally, reads within Hamming distance 2 were collapsed, and singletons that could not be merged were discarded. By aligning reads against IMGT, V, D and J genes, CDR3 length, and insertions or deletions at six rearrangement sites were assigned. Within each subset, clonotype counts were normalized to sorted cell number, and only after that were true diversity and Gini coefficients computed with the tcR R package. The overlap coefficient, calculated on TCRB nucleotide sequences, was used to quantify repertoire sharing. As a proxy for the pre-selection repertoire, out-of-frame TCRB sequences from naive cells were analyzed. TCRdb carries this immuneACCESS record with in-frame sequences only. Its versions omit some clonotypes, under half of them owing to an unresolved V gene in the studies checked, with the rest unexplained. V and J calls and clone size are those listed in that table; D and trimming were worked out from the DNA. Recorded for this sample are around 430,000 clones; around 28% of them occurred a single time. In total, the top ten clones hold about 0.06% of the sample.

A single peripheral blood draw of around 100 mL on average was collected from each donor into heparinised tubes. A BD FACSAria II and a panel including CD45RO, CCR7, CD25, CD127, CD95 and CD27 were used to sort naive, central memory, regulatory and stem cell-like memory CD4+ T cells. Purity was above 95% for every sorted population. PBMCs were isolated right away by Lymphoprep density gradient centrifugation and were stained directly, without culture. Samples were stained and sorted in pairs, with one healthy donor and one patient per experiment, so that batch effects were minimized. The table lists this clone with a count of one. What this receptor recognizes is not known. One base away there is no much larger clone; base qualities are not given. Overall study outcomes, separate from this receptor: Because cDNA was sequenced instead of genomic DNA, highly expressing activated cells could be over-represented, though the groups showed no difference in activation or CD3 levels. Because the HLA sub-analyses included only small numbers of individuals, any influence of HLA type on TCRB rearrangement was left unresolved. A moderate but significant shortening of TCRB CDR3 length was observed in type 1 diabetes patients in all four CD4+ subsets. Naive, central memory and regulatory TCRB repertoires appeared more similar among patients than among healthy donors. PCR may preferentially amplify shorter templates, but because patient and control samples were amplified and corrected together, any resulting skew would affect both groups equally. At VDJ recombination sites, type 1 diabetes patients had fewer insertions and more deleted nucleotides, which implies abnormalities in thymic rearrangement.

The TCR was taken from a man aged 18 to 35 in good health. The sequenced sample consisted of naive CD4+ T cells from blood. The cell subset or site label for this specimen denotes: true naive CD4+ T cells. The receptor chain draws on TRBV4-2 and TRBJ1-4; no D segment can be confidently identified. In nucleotide form, the sequence is TGTGCCAGCAGCCAAGGACAAGAAAAACTGTTTTTT. It translates to CASSQGQEKLFF.